This T cell receptor (beta chain) was found in a study of cytomegalovirus exposure and HLA in healthy donors. In the PCR, 60 Vbeta and 13 Jbeta primers were used. The repertoire was sequenced with immunoSEQ multiplex PCR; TCRdb's copy has only in-frame clones and lacks some. The sample holds 150,000 or so clones; roughly 9.8% are singletons and the top ten take roughly 2%. V was trimmed by 0 bases and J by 4 bases, leaving 9 bases between them. The CDR3 runs to 14 residues. CDR1 is KGHSH and CDR2 is LQKENI in the germline V gene. V is TRBV18 and J is TRBJ1-2, with D possibly matching TRBD1 (6 bases). The sequenced sample was PBMCs. The sequence was obtained from a man over 45 in good health and CMV-seronegative. In DNA, the CDR3 is TGTGCCAGCTCACCACCGGGACATCCCTATGGCTACACCTTC. This sequence encodes CASSPPGHPYGYTF.